The next 32 T cell receptor beta chains were all read from a single sample in a study of early T cells in non-severe SARS-CoV-2 infection (dated by TCRdb to the early 2020s). Libraries were built with 5' RACE. The listed sequencing device is NextSeq 500. TCRdb applied fastp at Q25 and MiXCR to the public reads, then kept only in-frame beta chains. Rows matching on CDR3 protein sequence are summarized as one entry with the most common DNA and genes. In all, the sample holds tens of thousands of distinct CDR3 sequences, and 6.5% of those were seen once. The top ten constitute about 2.8% of the sample. The source material was whole blood, sampled at baseline. The receptors come from an adult who was a healthcare worker with PCR-confirmed SARS-CoV-2 infection or an uninfected control (not recorded which).

Regarding this clonotype: Germline is not matched at one junction end, which may reflect a read error. The V call is TRBV18, the J call TRBJ1-1, with D hard to call. The CDR3 loop spans 13 amino acids. CDR1 is KGHSH, CDR2 LQKENI, per germline. CDR3 in DNA: TGTGCCAGCTCACCAGGGTTGAACTCTGAAGCTTTCTTT. This codes for CASSPGLNSEAFF. The full variable domain, its missing parts supplied by reference TRBV18 and TRBJ1-1, is NAGVMQNPRHLVRRRGQEARLRCSPMKGHSHVYWYRQLPEEGLKFMVYLQKENIIDESGMPKERFSAEFPKEGPSILRIQQVVRGDSAAYFCASSPGLNSEAFFGQGTRLTVV.

This clonotype was found many times. V gene TRBV9 combines with J gene TRBJ2-5; TRBD2 is a possible D gene (5 bases). The germline V gene encodes CDR1 SGDLS and CDR2 YYNGEE. The germline V and J ends were trimmed by 4 bases and 1 base, with 17 bases remaining between them. The CDR3 runs to 16 residues. In DNA form, the CDR3 reads TGTGCCAGCAGCCAAACGGGGTTGGTATTCCAAGAGACCCAGTACTTC. Its translation: CASSQTGLVFQETQYF.

This clonotype was recorded at least ten times. V gene TRBV7-9 combines with J gene TRBJ2-4; 10 bases line up with TRBD1. The germline gives CDR1 SEHNR, CDR2 FQNEAQ (reference sequence). The ends lost 5 bases at V and 4 bases at J; junction bases unmatched: 8. The CDR3 loop spans 16 amino acids. The CDR3 reads CASSITDRGHKNIQYF. For the CDR3, the DNA is TGTGCCAGCAGCATTACCGACAGGGGGCATAAAAACATTCAGTACTTC.

Ten or more counts support this clonotype. The rearrangement links TRBV20-1 to TRBJ2-7; 16 bases match TRBD2. The CDR3 runs to 15 residues. Germline V gene data show CDR1 as DFQATT and CDR2 as SNEGSKA (reference sequence). V was pared by 3 bases and J by 7 bases, with 6 bases of the junction left unmatched. CDR3 loop: CSARPGTSGGAEQYF. The CDR3 nucleotides read TGCAGTGCTAGGCCCGGGACTAGCGGGGGGGCGGAGCAGTACTTC.

This clonotype appeared a few times. The chain couples TRBV2 to TRBJ2-5; D assignment may be TRBD1 or TRBD2 (5 bases each). Trimming stripped 6 bases from V and 2 bases from J, with 10 bases between. Germline CDR1 is SNHLY and CDR2 is FYNNEI. This CDR3 region has 13 residues. The CDR3 DNA reads as TGTGCCAGCAGCACGGGGCTACAAGAGACCCAGTACTTC. It yields the protein CASSTGLQETQYF.

This clonotype was found a few times. The gene calls are TRBV21-1 and TRBJ2-7; the table assigns TRBD1, which was not confirmed against the DNA. TRBV21-1 counts as a pseudogene. The CDR3 loop spans 15 amino acids. The CDR3 sequence: CASSIRDRGSYEQYF. CDR3 nucleotide sequence: TGTGCCAGCAGCATCCGGGACAGGGGATCCTACGAGCAGTACTTC.

The V gene is TRBV6-5, the J gene TRBJ1-5, with TRBD1 matching over 8 bases. The CDR3 loop spans 15 amino acids. The junction had 9 bases not matched to a gene; V was cut back by 5 bases and J by 6 bases. Germline CDR1 and CDR2: MNHEY and SVGAGI. The DNA for the CDR3 is TGTGCCAGCAGTGCTCAGGGGGCTAGGATTCAGCCCCAGCATTTT. As protein: CASSAQGARIQPQHF.

This clonotype has a count of ten or more. J is TRBJ2-7 and V is TRBV7-3; D might be TRBD1 or TRBD2, each matching 5 bases. CDR1 SGHTA and CDR2 FQGTGA come from the germline V gene. CDR3 length equals 22 residues. V was cut by 7 bases and J by 5 bases, with 42 bases left in between. The CDR3 DNA follows: TGTGCCAGCACCAAGAGCTATAGTATGGTCGAGTCGGGGCCCGGCCACTGGGACGAGCAGTACTTC. This codes for CASTKSYSMVESGPGHWDEQYF.

Ten or more counts support this clonotype. The rearrangement uses TRBV18 and TRBJ2-1, with D possibly being TRBD1 or TRBD2 (5 bases each). The CDR3 sequence is 13 residues long. Germline V lookup: CDR1 KGHSH, CDR2 LQKENI. The ends were cut back, 3 bases at V and 6 bases at J, with 9 bases in the middle. For the CDR3, the DNA is TGTGCCAGCTCACCGGGACCTTTCAATGAGCAGTTCTTC. Amino acid sequence: CASSPGPFNEQFF. The whole variable domain, filled in from reference TRBV18 and TRBJ2-1, reads NAGVMQNPRHLVRRRGQEARLRCSPMKGHSHVYWYRQLPEEGLKFMVYLQKENIIDESGMPKERFSAEFPKEGPSILRIQQVVRGDSAAYFCASSPGPFNEQFFGPGTRLTVL.

In this sample, this clonotype turned up a few times. V is TRBV7-6 and J is TRBJ2-1; no firm D call. The CDR3 contains 15 residues. Trimming pared 4 bases from V and 8 bases from J, leaving 18 bases between. Per the germline V gene, CDR1 is SGHVS and CDR2 is FNYEAQ. This chain's CDR3 is CASSYSTSPVDEQFF. The CDR3 bases are TGTGCCAGCAGCTACTCGACTTCACCGGTCGATGAGCAGTTCTTC.

This clonotype was seen more than once but under ten times. This chain connects TRBV30 to TRBJ2-7, with TRBD2 matching over 10 bases. Germline assignment: CDR1 GTSNPN and CDR2 SVGIG (reference sequence). The V and J ends lost 5 bases and 1 base, in that order; junction bases with no gene match: 2. This CDR3 is built from 13 residues. The CDR3 sequence is CAWERGGSYEQYF. CDR3 bases: TGTGCCTGGGAGCGGGGGGGGTCCTACGAGCAGTACTTC.

The sample holds many counts of this clonotype. V usage is TRBV11-3 and J usage is TRBJ1-1, with 8 bases matching TRBD1. The CDR3 runs to 11 residues. The junction had 2 bases not matched to a gene; V was cut back by 3 bases and J by 11 bases. The germline V gene encodes CDR1 SGHNT and CDR2 YENEEA. CDR3 sequence: CASSLGQAAFF. The CDR3, as DNA: TGTGCCAGCAGCTTGGGACAGGCGGCTTTCTTT.

The V and J genes are TRBV12-3 or TRBV12-4 and TRBJ1-1; D is uncertain. The V gene lost 6 bases and the J gene lost 1 base, with 15 bases spanning the gap. The CDR3 is 15 residues long. The CDR3 nucleotides read TGTGCCAGCAGCTGGACTAGGCGGGCGAACACTGAAGCTTTCTTT. Its translation is CASSWTRRANTEAFF.

This clonotype was counted at least ten times. This chain joins TRBV4-3 and TRBJ2-3; no firm D call. CDR3 size: 17 residues. CDR1 is LGHNA, CDR2 YSLEER, per germline. The V end lost 0 bases, the J end lost 3 bases, and 16 bases lay between the germline ends. CDR3 sequence: CASSQDPIRAYTDTQYF. The CDR3 DNA reads as TGCGCCAGCAGCCAAGATCCTATAAGGGCTTATACAGATACGCAGTATTTT.

This clonotype was observed a handful of times. The J gene is TRBJ2-5, the V gene TRBV9, with 11 bases identical to TRBD2. CDR3 length: 18 residues. CDR1 and CDR2 (germline): SGDLS, YYNGEE. The J segment lost 5 bases and the V segment lost 3 bases, leaving 15 bases of the junction unmatched. The CDR3 loop is CASSAPTSSGGARETQYF. CDR3 DNA: TGTGCCAGCAGCGCCCCCACCAGTAGCGGGGGGGCCCGGGAGACCCAGTACTTC.

This clonotype was seen only a few times. Mismatch with germline at one junction end may stem from a read error. The chain employs TRBV28 and TRBJ1-1; weak D call: TRBD1 (6 bases). This CDR3 contains 12 residues. Germline V CDR1 and CDR2: MDHEN, SYDVKM. The CDR3 DNA follows: TGTGCCAGCTCAGACAGGAACACTGAAGTTTTCTTT. It yields the protein CASSDRNTEVFF.

In this sample, this clonotype turned up a few times. This sequence joins TRBV19 and TRBJ2-2; 10 bases agree with TRBD1. This CDR3 contains 15 residues. Germline loops: CDR1 LNHDA, CDR2 SQIVND (reference sequence). V lost 4 bases and J lost 4; bases outside the gene matches: 3. Here the CDR3 DNA reads TGTGCCAGTAGTACGGGACAGGGGTCCACCGGGGAGCTGTTTTTT. Translated, it gives CASSTGQGSTGELFF.

To note about this clonotype: One junction end disagrees with the germline gene, perhaps due to a read error. The CDR3 loop is CASSPGSLVDTGEQFF. For the CDR3, the DNA is TGTGCCAGCAGCCCGGGGAGTCTGGTAGACACCGGGGAGCAGTTTTTT. The chain carries TRBV7-9 and TRBJ2-2; tentative D call: TRBD2 (5 bases). CDR1 is SEHNR, CDR2 FQNEAQ, per germline (reference sequence). The CDR3 extends over 16 amino acids.

The chain has TRBV4-1 and TRBJ1-1; D is uncertain. With 2 bases removed from V and 5 bases from J, the gap between germline ends came to 24 bases. The CDR3 has 18 residues. CDR1 and CDR2 (germline): MGHRA, YSYEKL. The CDR3 protein is CASSQPFPREGRQTEAFF. The CDR3 coding sequence is TGCGCCAGCAGCCAACCATTCCCAAGGGAAGGGAGGCAGACTGAAGCTTTCTTT.

Only a few counts were recorded for this clonotype. V gene TRBV20-1 combines with J gene TRBJ2-1; D is unresolved. From germline, CDR1 is DFQATT and CDR2 SNEGSKA (reference sequence). V lost 6 bases and J lost 4, with 7 bases in between. This CDR3 spans 11 amino acids. Written as DNA, the CDR3 is TGCAGTGCGCCCTTTTACAATGAGCAGTTCTTC. Translation gives CSAPFYNEQFF.

This clonotype was observed many times. The chain uses TRBV29-1 and TRBJ2-2; TRBD2 might be the D (6 bases). V shed 3 bases and J shed 4 bases, with 9 bases lying between them. The CDR3 loop spans 13 amino acids. Germline CDR1 is SQVTM and CDR2 is ANQGSEA. The CDR3 region is CSVDAGSTGELFF. The DNA of the CDR3 is TGCAGCGTTGATGCCGGGAGCACCGGGGAGCTGTTTTTT.

This chain links TRBV6-6 with TRBJ2-5; D is ambiguous. CDR3 size: 14 residues. CDR1 and CDR2 (germline): MNHNY, SVGAGI (reference sequence). V lost 0 bases and J lost 4, with 9 bases in between. This CDR3 is CASSYSGGRETQYF. In DNA form, the CDR3 reads TGTGCCAGCAGTTACTCGGGCGGAAGAGAGACCCAGTACTTC.

This clonotype has a handful of counts. The chain links TRBV15 to TRBJ2-7, with a weak D call TRBD2 (6 bases). The CDR3 length is 15 residues. CDR1 is LNHNV, CDR2 YYDKDF, per germline (reference sequence). The ends were cut back, 5 bases at V and 0 bases at J, with 14 bases in the middle. The CDR3 sequence is CATSPPGLRSYEQYF. CDR3 nucleotides: TGTGCCACCAGCCCCCCCGGACTACGCTCCTACGAGCAGTACTTC. The full variable domain, its missing parts supplied by reference TRBV15 and TRBJ2-7, is DAMVIQNPRYQVTQFGKPVTLSCSQTLNHNVMYWYQQKSSQAPKLLFHYYDKDFNNEADTPDNFQSRRPNTSFCFLDIRSPGLGDTAMYLCATSPPGLRSYEQYFGPGTRLTVT.

The table lists this clonotype with many counts. The J gene is TRBJ1-5, the V gene TRBV19; unclear D gene. V dropped 3 bases and J dropped 7 bases, with 19 bases sitting between them. Germline values: CDR1 LNHDA, CDR2 SQIVND (reference sequence). The CDR3 covers 16 residues. The CDR3 spells CASSMRRGGRIQPQHF. CDR3 coding DNA: TGTGCCAGTAGTATGAGGCGGGGTGGAAGAATCCAGCCCCAGCATTTT.

This clonotype was counted at least ten times. The chain joins TRBV6-2 or TRBV6-3 to TRBJ2-5; D is unresolved. Germline values: CDR1 MNHEY, CDR2 SVGEGT. The germline V and J ends were trimmed by 4 bases and 6 bases, with 15 bases remaining between them. The CDR3 runs 14 residues. CDR3 residues: CASSLDGGRKTQYF. Here the CDR3 DNA reads TGTGCCAGCAGTTTAGATGGCGGAAGGAAGACCCAGTACTTC.

At least ten counts were recorded for this clonotype. The gene calls are TRBV5-5 and TRBJ1-5, with 9 bases fitting TRBD1. CDR3 length equals 14 residues. The J segment lost 5 bases and the V segment lost 1 base, leaving 1 base of the junction unmatched. Germline V gives CDR1 SGHKS, CDR2 YYEKEE (reference sequence). CDR3 DNA sequence: TGTGCCAGCAGCTTGCGACAGGGGGATCAGCCCCAGCATTTT. The encoded protein is CASSLRQGDQPQHF.

This clonotype was recorded a few times. This chain links TRBV28 with TRBJ2-7; D is unresolved. CDR3 size: 12 residues. Trimming shortened V by 4 bases and J by 4 bases, and 8 bases separated the two germline ends. CDR1 and CDR2 (germline): MDHEN, SYDVKM. DNA of the CDR3: TGTGCCAGCAGTTCGCCTAGATACGAGCAGTACTTC. Protein sequence: CASSSPRYEQYF. Using reference TRBV28 and TRBJ2-7 for the parts outside the CDR3, the full variable domain is DVKVTQSSRYLVKRTGEKVFLECVQDMDHENMFWYRQDPGLGLRLIYFSYDVKMKEKGDIPEGYSVSREKKERFSLILESASTNQTSMYLCASSSPRYEQYFGPGTRLTVT.

CDR3 in DNA: TGTGCCACCAGCAGAGAACCCCAGGGTGTGGGCGAGCAGTACTTC. It encodes CATSREPQGVGEQYF. The chain couples TRBV15 to TRBJ2-7, with a weak D call TRBD1 (5 bases). CDR1 is LNHNV and CDR2 is YYDKDF in the germline V gene (reference sequence). CDR3 length: 15 residues. Trimming took 0 bases from V and 6 from J, leaving 15 bases between them.

This sequence joins TRBV5-5 and TRBJ1-1, with 7 bases matching TRBD1. This CDR3 comprises 18 residues. Per germline, CDR1 SGHKS and CDR2 YYEKEE (reference sequence). The V gene end was trimmed by 2 bases and the J gene end by 3 bases; junction bases not matched to a gene: 16. The CDR3 DNA reads as TGTGCCAGCAGCTTCTTTTTGTTAGGACAGGAGATTCACACTGAAGCTTTCTTT. This codes for CASSFFLLGQEIHTEAFF.

The chain carries TRBV4-3 and TRBJ1-1; D gene uncertain. The length of the CDR3 is 13 residues. Germline-derived CDR1 and CDR2 are LGHNA and YSLEER. The V and J ends lost 0 bases and 7 bases respectively, with 9 bases between them. The CDR3 nucleotides are TGCGCCAGCAGCCAAGACAGGTCCTATGAAGCTTTCTTT. Its protein is CASSQDRSYEAFF.

This clonotype came up a few times. The chain carries TRBV2 and TRBJ2-7; D is undetermined. Germline V gene lookup returns CDR1 SNHLY and CDR2 FYNNEI. The CDR3 runs 14 residues. V lost 6 bases and J 2 bases, leaving 14 bases between the germline ends. The CDR3 region is CASRPEVVAYEQYF. In nucleotides, the CDR3 is TGTGCCAGCAGGCCAGAAGTCGTAGCCTACGAGCAGTACTTC.

In DNA, the CDR3 is TGTGCCAGCAGCGTACCCTCTGGGGCCAACGTCCTGACTTTC. Protein product: CASSVPSGANVLTF. This chain joins TRBV9 and TRBJ2-6; D is uncertain. Germline CDR1 SGDLS, CDR2 YYNGEE. V shed 1 base and J shed 0 bases, with 2 bases lying between them. This CDR3 has 14 amino acids. Complete variable domain (other parts from reference TRBV9 and TRBJ2-6): DSGVTQTPKHLITATGQRVTLRCSPRSGDLSVYWYQQSLDQGLQFLIQYYNGEERAKGNILERFSAQQFPDLHSELNLSSLELGDSALYFCASSVPSGANVLTFGAGSRLTVL.